Sequencing of this T cell receptor beta chain was carried out in a study of blood T cell repertoires in COVID-19. This clone was observed a handful of times. The CDR3 runs to 16 residues. Germline CDR1 and CDR2: MNHEY and SMNVEV (reference sequence). The V gene end was trimmed by 2 bases and the J gene end by 6 bases; junction bases not matched to a gene: 7. Cohorts were determined from participant-reported clinical history. Among Cohort 3 donors, those recovered had two negative PCRs, clearance, or symptom resolution. Original methodology: Reference gene primer amplification in the assay estimated nucleated cell counts. Libraries were prepared by immunoSEQ multiplex PCR; TCRdb keeps only in-frame clonotypes and omits some of them. V, J and clone size were drawn from that table, and D and trimming were deduced from the DNA. The table has over 120,000 clones, approximately 78% seen once.

Sequenced sample: PBMCs or T cells enriched from blood (not recorded which). The source is a woman in her 50s who had recovered from COVID-19. The V and J genes are TRBV27 and TRBJ1-6, with TRBD1 matching 7 bases. CDR3 nucleotide sequence: TGTGCCAGCAGTTTAGGCAGGGGGTTCGGTAATTCACCCCTCCACTTT. Translation gives CASSLGRGFGNSPLHF.